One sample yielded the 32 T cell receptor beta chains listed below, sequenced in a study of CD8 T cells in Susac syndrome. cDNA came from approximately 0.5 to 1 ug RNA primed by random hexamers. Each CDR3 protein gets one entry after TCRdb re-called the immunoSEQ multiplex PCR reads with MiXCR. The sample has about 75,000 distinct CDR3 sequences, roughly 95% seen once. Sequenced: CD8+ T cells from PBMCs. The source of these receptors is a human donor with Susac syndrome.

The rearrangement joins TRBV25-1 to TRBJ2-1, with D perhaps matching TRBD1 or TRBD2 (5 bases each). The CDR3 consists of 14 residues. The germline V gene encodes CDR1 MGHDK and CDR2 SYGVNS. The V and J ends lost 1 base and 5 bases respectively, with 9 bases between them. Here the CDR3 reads CASSESGTNNEQFF. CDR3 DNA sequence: TGTGCCAGCAGTGAATCCGGGACCAACAATGAGCAGTTCTTC.

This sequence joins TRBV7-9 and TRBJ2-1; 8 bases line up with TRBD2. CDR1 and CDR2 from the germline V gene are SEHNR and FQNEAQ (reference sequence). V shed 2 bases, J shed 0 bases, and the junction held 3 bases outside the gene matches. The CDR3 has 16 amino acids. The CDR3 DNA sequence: TGTGCCAGCAGCTTACCGGGAGGGCCCTCCTACAATGAGCAGTTCTTC. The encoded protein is CASSLPGGPSYNEQFF.

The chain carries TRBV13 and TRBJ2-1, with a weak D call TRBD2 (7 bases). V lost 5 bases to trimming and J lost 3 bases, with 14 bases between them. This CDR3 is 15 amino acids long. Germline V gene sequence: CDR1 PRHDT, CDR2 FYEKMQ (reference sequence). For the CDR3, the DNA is TGTGCCAGCAGCCCCGAGGGGGGGTACTACAATGAGCAGTTCTTC. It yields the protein CASSPEGGYYNEQFF.

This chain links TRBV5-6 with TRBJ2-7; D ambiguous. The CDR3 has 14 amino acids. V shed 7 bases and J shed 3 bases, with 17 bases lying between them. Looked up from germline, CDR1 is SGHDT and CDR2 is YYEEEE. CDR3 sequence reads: CASANQFLFYEQYF. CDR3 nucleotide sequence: TGTGCCAGCGCCAACCAGTTTCTCTTCTACGAGCAGTACTTC.

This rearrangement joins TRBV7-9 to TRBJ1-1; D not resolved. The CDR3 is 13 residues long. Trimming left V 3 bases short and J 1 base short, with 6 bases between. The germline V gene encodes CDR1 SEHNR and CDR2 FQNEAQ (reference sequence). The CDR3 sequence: CASSFQPNTEAFF. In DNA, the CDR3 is TGTGCCAGCAGCTTTCAGCCGAACACTGAAGCTTTCTTT.

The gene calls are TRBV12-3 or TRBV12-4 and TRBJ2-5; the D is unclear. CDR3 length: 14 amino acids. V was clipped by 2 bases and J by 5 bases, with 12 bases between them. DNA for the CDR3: TGTGCCAGCAGTTTATCCGCCGGGTCGGAGACCCAGTACTTC. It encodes CASSLSAGSETQYF.

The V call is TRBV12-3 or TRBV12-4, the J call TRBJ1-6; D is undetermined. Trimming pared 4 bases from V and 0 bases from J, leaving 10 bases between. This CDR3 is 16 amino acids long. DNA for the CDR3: TGTGCCAGCAGTTCCCCCAGGAGCTCCTATAATTCACCCCTCCACTTT. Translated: CASSSPRSSYNSPLHF.

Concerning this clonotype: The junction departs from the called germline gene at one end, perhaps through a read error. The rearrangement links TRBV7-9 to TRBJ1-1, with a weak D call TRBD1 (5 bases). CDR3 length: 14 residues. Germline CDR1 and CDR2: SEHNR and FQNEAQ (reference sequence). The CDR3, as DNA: TGTGTCAGCAGCTTAGTTTCCAGGGACACTGAAGCTTTCTTT. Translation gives CVSSLVSRDTEAFF.

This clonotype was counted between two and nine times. In DNA form, the CDR3 reads TGCAGCGTTGTGGGCGAAAACTCCTACGAGCAGTACTTC. Translation: CSVVGENSYEQYF. The V and J genes are TRBV29-1 and TRBJ2-7; D gene unclear. V was cut by 4 bases and J by 0 bases, with 10 bases left in between. This CDR3 has 13 residues. Germline V CDR1 and CDR2: SQVTM, ANQGSEA.

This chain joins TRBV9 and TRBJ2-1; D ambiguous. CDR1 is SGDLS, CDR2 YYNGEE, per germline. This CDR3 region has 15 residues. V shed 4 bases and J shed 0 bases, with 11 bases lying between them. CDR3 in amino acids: CASSPTLSSYNEQFF. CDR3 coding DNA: TGTGCCAGCAGCCCGACGCTTAGCTCCTACAATGAGCAGTTCTTC.

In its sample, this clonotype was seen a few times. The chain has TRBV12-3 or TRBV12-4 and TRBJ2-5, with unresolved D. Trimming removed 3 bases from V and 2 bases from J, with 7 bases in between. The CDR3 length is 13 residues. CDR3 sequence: CASSLGLQETQYF. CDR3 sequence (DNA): TGTGCCAGCAGTTTGGGTCTTCAAGAGACCCAGTACTTC.

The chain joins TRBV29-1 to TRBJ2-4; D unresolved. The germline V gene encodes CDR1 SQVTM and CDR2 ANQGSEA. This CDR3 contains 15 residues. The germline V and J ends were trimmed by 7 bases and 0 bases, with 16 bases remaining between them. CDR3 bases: TGCAGCGCTCTCGTCCCATCTTTAGCCAAAAACATTCAGTACTTC. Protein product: CSALVPSLAKNIQYF.

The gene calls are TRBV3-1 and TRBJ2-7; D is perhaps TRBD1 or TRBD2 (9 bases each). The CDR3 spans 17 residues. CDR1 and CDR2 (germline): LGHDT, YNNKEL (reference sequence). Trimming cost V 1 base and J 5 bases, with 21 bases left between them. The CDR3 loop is CASSQASGGTGFHEQYF. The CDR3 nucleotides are TGTGCCAGCAGCCAAGCAAGCGGGGGGACAGGGTTCCACGAGCAGTACTTC.

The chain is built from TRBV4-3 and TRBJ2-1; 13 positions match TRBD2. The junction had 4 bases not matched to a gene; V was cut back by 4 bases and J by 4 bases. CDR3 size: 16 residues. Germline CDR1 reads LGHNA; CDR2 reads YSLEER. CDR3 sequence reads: CASSLTSGGVYNEQFF. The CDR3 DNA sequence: TGCGCCAGCAGCCTCACTAGCGGGGGGGTTTACAATGAGCAGTTCTTC.

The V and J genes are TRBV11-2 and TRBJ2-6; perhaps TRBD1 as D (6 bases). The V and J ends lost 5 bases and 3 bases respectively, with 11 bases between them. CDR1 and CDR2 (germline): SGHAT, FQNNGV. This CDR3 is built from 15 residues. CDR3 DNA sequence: TGTGCCAGCAGCACTCCAGGGGTTGGGGCCAACGTCCTGACTTTC. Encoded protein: CASSTPGVGANVLTF. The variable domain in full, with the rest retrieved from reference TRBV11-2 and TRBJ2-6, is EAGVAQSPRYKIIEKRQSVAFWCNPISGHATLYWYQQILGQGPKLLIQFQNNGVVDDSQLPKDRFSAERLKGVDSTLKIQPAKLEDSAVYLCASSTPGVGANVLTFGAGSRLTVL.

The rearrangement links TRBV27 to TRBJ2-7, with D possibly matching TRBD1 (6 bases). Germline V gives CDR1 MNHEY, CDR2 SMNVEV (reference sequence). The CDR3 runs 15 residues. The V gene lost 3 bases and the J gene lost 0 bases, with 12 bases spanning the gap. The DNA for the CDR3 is TGTGCCAGCAGTTTTGCCCAGGGGAGCTCCTACGAGCAGTACTTC. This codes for CASSFAQGSSYEQYF.

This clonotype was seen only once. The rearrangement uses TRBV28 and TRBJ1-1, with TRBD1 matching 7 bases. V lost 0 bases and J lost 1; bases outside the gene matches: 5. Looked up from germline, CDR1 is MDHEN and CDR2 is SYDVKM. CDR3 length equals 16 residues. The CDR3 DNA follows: TGTGCCAGCAGTTTATGGGCGGACAGGCAGAACACTGAAGCTTTCTTT. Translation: CASSLWADRQNTEAFF. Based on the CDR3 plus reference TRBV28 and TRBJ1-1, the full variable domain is DVKVTQSSRYLVKRTGEKVFLECVQDMDHENMFWYRQDPGLGLRLIYFSYDVKMKEKGDIPEGYSVSREKKERFSLILESASTNQTSMYLCASSLWADRQNTEAFFGQGTRLTVV.

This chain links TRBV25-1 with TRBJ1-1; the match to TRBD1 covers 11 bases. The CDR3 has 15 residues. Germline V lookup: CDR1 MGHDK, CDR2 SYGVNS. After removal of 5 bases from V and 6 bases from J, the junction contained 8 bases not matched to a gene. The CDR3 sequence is CASSLWDRGDAEAFF. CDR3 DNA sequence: TGTGCCAGCAGTTTATGGGACAGGGGGGACGCTGAAGCTTTCTTT.

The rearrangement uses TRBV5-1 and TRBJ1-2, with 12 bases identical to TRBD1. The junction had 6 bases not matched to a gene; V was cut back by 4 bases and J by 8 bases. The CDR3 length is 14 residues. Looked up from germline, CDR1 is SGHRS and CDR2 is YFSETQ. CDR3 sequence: CASSVGQGAKGYTF. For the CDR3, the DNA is TGCGCCAGCAGCGTGGGACAGGGGGCGAAAGGCTACACCTTC.

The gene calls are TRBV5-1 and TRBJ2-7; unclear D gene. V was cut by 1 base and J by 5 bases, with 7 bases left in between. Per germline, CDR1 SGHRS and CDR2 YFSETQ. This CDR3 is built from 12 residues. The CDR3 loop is CASSLSAHEQYF. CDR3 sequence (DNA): TGCGCCAGCAGCTTGAGTGCCCACGAGCAGTACTTC.

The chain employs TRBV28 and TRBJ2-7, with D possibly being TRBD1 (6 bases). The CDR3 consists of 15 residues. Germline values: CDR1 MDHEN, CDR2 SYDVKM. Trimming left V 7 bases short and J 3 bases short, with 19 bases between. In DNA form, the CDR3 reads TGTGCCAGCACCCAGGGGACCGGGTTCAACTACGAGCAGTACTTC. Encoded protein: CASTQGTGFNYEQYF.

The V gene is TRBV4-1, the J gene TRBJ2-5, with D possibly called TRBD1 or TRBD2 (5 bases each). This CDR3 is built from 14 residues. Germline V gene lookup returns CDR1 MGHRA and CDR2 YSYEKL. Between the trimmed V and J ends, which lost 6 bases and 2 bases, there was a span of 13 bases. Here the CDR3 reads CASRPPGPQETQYF. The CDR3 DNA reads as TGCGCCAGCAGACCCCCGGGACCTCAAGAGACCCAGTACTTC.

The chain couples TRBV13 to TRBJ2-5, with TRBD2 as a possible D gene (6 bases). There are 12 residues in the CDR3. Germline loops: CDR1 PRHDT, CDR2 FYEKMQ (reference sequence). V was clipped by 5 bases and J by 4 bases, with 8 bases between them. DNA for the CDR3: TGTGCCAGCAGCCTAGCGCGAGAGACCCAGTACTTC. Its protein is CASSLARETQYF.

CDR3 in amino acids: CASSQGQGALEQYF. In DNA form, the CDR3 reads TGCGCCAGCAGCCAAGGACAGGGGGCTCTCGAGCAGTACTTC. This chain joins TRBV4-1 and TRBJ2-7; 10 bases agree with TRBD1. CDR3 length: 14 residues. Germline CDR1 is MGHRA and CDR2 is YSYEKL. The V gene end was trimmed by 1 base and the J gene end by 6 bases; junction bases not matched to a gene: 3.

The CDR3 DNA reads as TGTGCCAGCAGTGAAGGACTTGAGTACTATGGCTACACCTTC. Translation gives CASSEGLEYYGYTF. The chain employs TRBV2 and TRBJ1-2; D unclear. The CDR3 is made up of 14 amino acids. Germline CDR1 and CDR2: SNHLY and FYNNEI. Trimming took 1 base from V and 3 from J, leaving 9 bases between them.

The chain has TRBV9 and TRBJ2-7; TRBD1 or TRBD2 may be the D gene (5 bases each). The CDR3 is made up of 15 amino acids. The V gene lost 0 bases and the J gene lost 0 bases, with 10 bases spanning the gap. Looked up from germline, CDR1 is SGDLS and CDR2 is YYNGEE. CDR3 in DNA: TGTGCCAGCAGCGTAGCCAGGGACCACTCCTACGAGCAGTACTTC. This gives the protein CASSVARDHSYEQYF.

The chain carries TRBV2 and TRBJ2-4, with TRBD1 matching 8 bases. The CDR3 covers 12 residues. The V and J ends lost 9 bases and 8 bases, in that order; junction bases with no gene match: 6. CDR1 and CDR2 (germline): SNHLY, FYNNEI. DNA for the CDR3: TGTGCCAGTCGGACAGGGACGGACATTCAGTACTTC. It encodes CASRTGTDIQYF.

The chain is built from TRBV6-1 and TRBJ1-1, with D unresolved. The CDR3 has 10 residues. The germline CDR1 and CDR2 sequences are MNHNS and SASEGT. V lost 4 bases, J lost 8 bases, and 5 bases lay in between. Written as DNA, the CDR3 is TGTGCCAGCAGTGGCAAAGAAGCTTTCTTT. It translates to CASSGKEAFF.

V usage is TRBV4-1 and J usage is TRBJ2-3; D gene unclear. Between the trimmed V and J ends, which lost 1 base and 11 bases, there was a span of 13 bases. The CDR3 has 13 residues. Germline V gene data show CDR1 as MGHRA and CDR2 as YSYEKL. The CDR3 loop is CASSQVPFDGQYF. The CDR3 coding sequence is TGCGCCAGCAGCCAAGTGCCCTTTGACGGGCAGTATTTT.

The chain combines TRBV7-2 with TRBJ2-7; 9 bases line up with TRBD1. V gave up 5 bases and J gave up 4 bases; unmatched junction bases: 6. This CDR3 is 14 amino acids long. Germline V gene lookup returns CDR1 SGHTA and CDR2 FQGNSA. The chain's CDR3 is CASSVGTGKYEQYF. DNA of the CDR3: TGTGCCAGCAGCGTCGGGACAGGGAAGTACGAGCAGTACTTC.

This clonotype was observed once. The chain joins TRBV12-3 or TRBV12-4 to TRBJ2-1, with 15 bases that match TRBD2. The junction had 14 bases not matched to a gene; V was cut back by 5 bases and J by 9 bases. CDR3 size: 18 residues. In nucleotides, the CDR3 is TGTGCCAGCAGTCCGCCGGGACTAGCGGGGGGCCCTAGGAGTGAGCAGTTCTTC. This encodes CASSPPGLAGGPRSEQFF.

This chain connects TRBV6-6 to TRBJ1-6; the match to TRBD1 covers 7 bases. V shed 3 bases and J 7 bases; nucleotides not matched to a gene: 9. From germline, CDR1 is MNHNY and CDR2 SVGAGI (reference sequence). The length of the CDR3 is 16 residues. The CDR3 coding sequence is TGTGCCAGCAGTTATTATCCAGGGGGGCAGAATTCACCCCTCCACTTT. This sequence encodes CASSYYPGGQNSPLHF.